This T cell receptor beta chain originates from a study of blood T cell repertoires in COVID-19. The germline V gene has CDR1 MNHNY and CDR2 SVGAGI (reference sequence). This CDR3 contains 15 residues. V lost 5 bases, J lost 0 bases, and 4 bases stayed unmatched. Seattle-derived patients entered the study during active infection and were followed longitudinally. In the original processing: Reference gene primer amplification gave nucleated cell count estimates. The table came from immunoSEQ multiplex PCR; TCRdb's copy has only in-frame clones and leaves some out. The V and J calls and the clone size are those of that table, but D and trimming were determined from the DNA. The data contain approximately 290,000 clones, roughly 84% of them singletons.

Sample: peripheral blood. The V gene is TRBV6-6, the J gene TRBJ1-3; 7 bases line up with TRBD1. The clonotype comes from a person aged 65 to 85 with COVID-19, enrolled during active disease. The CDR3 spells CASSVGQASGNTIYF. The CDR3, as DNA: TGTGCCAGCAGTGTAGGACAGGCCTCTGGAAACACCATATATTTT.